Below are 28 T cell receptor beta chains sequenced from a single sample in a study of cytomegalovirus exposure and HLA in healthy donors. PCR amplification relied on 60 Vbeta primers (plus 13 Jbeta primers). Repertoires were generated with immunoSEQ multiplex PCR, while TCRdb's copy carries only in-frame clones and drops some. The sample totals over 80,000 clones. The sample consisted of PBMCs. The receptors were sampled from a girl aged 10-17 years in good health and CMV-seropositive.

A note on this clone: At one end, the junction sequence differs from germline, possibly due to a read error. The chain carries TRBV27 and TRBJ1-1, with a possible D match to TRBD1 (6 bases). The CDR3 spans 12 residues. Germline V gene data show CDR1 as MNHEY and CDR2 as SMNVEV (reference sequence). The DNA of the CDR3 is TGTGCCAGCAGTCCGGCCAGGGGCGAAGATTTCTTT. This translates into CASSPARGEDFF.

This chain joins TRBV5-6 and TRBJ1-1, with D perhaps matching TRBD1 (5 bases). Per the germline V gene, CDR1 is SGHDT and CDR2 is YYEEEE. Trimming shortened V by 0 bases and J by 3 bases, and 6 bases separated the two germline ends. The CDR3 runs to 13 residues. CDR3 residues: CASSLEQDTEAFF. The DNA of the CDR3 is TGTGCCAGCAGCTTGGAACAGGACACTGAAGCTTTCTTT. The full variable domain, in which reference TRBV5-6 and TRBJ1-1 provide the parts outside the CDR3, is DAGVTQSPTHLIKTRGQQVTLRCSPKSGHDTVSWYQQALGQGPQFIFQYYEEEERQRGNFPDRFSGHQFPNYSSELNVNALLLGDSALYLCASSLEQDTEAFFGQGTRLTVV.

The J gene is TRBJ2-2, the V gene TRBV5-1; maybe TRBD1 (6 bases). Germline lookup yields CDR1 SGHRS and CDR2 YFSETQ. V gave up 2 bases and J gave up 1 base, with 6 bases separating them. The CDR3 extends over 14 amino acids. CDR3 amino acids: CASSLQGNTGELFF. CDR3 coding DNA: TGCGCCAGCAGCTTACAGGGGAACACCGGGGAGCTGTTTTTT.

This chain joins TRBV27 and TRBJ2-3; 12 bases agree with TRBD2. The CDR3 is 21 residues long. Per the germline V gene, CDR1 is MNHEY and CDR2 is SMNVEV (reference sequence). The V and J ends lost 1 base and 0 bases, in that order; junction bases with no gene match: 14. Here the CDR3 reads CASSLLTVLAGGMVSTDTQYF. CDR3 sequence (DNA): TGTGCCAGCAGTTTATTAACCGTGCTAGCGGGGGGGATGGTTAGCACAGATACGCAGTATTTT.

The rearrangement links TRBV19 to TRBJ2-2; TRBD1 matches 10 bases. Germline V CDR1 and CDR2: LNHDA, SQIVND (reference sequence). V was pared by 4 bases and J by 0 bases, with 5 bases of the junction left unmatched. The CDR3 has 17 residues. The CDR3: CASSTETGGANTGELFF. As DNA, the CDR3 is TGTGCCAGTAGTACCGAGACAGGGGGCGCGAACACCGGGGAGCTGTTTTTT. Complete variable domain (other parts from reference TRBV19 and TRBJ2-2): DGGITQSPKYLFRKEGQNVTLSCEQNLNHDAMYWYRQDPGQGLRLIYYSQIVNDFQKGDIAEGYSVSREKKESFPLTVTSAQKNPTAFYLCASSTETGGANTGELFFGEGSRLTVL.

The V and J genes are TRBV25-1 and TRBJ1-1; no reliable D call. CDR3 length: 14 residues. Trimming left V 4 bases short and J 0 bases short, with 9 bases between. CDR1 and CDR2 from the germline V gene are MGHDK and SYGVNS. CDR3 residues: CASSVGSMNTEAFF. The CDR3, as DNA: TGTGCCAGCAGTGTGGGCTCTATGAACACTGAAGCTTTCTTT.

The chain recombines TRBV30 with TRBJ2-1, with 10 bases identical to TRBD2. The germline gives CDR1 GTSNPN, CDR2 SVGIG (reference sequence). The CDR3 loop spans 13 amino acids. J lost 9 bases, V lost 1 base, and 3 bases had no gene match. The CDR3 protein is CAWSERGGSEQFF. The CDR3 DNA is TGTGCCTGGAGTGAGCGGGGGGGCTCTGAGCAGTTCTTC.

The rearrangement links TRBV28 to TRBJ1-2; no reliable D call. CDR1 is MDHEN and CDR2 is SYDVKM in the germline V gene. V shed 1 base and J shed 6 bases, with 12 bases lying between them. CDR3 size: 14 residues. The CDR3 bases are TGTGCCAGCAGTTTATTGGACTCGGTGGATGGCTACACCTTC. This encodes CASSLLDSVDGYTF.

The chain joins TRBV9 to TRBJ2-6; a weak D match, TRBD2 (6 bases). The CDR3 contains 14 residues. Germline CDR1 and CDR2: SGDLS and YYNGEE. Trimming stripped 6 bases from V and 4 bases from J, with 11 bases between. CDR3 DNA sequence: TGTGCCAGCACTGGGACTCTGGGGGCCAACGTCCTGACTTTC. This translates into CASTGTLGANVLTF.

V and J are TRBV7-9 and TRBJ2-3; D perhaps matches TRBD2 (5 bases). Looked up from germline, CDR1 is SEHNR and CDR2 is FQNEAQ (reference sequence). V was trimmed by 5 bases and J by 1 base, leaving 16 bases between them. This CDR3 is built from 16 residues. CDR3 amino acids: CASSPMRATRTDTQYF. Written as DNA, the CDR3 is TGTGCCAGCAGCCCGATGCGGGCCACCCGCACAGATACGCAGTATTTT. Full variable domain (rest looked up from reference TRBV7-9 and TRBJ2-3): DTGVSQNPRHKITKRGQNVTFRCDPISEHNRLYWYRQTLGQGPEFLTYFQNEAQLEKSRLLSDRFSAERPKGSFSTLEIQRTEQGDSAMYLCASSPMRATRTDTQYFGPGTRLTVL.

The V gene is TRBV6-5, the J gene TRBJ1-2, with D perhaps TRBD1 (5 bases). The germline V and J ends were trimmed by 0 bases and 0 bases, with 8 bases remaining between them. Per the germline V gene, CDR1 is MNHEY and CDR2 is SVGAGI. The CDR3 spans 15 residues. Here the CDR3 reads CASSYSGAANYGYTF. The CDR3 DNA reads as TGTGCCAGCAGTTACTCAGGGGCGGCTAACTATGGCTACACCTTC.

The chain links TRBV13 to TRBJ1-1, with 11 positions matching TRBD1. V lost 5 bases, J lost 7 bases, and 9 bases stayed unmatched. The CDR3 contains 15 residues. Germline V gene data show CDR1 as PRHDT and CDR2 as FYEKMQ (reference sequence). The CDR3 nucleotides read TGTGCCAGCAGCCAACGGGGACAGGGGGACGGTGAAGCTTTCTTT. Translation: CASSQRGQGDGEAFF.

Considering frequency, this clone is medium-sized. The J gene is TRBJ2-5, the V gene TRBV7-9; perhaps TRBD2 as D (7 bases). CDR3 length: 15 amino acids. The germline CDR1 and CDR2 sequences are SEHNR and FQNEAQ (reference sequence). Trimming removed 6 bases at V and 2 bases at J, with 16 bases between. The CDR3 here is CASRPTGRAQETQYF. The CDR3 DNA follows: TGTGCCAGCAGACCCACAGGGAGGGCTCAAGAGACCCAGTACTTC. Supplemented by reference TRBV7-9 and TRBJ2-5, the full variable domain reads DTGVSQNPRHKITKRGQNVTFRCDPISEHNRLYWYRQTLGQGPEFLTYFQNEAQLEKSRLLSDRFSAERPKGSFSTLEIQRTEQGDSAMYLCASRPTGRAQETQYFGPGTRLLVL.

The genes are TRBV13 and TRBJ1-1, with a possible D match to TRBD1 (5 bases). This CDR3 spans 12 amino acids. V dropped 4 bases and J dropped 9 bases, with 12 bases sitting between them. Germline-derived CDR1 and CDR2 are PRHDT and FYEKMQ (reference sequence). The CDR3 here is CASSSDRKKAFF. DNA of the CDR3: TGTGCCAGCAGCTCCGACAGAAAAAAAGCTTTCTTT.

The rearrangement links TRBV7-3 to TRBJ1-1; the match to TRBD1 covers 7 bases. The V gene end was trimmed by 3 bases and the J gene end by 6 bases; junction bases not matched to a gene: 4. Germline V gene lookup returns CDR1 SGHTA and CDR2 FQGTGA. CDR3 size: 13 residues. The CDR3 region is CASSLTGSAEAFF. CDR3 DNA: TGTGCCAGCAGCTTGACAGGGTCCGCTGAAGCTTTCTTT. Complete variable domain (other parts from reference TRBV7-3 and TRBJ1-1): GAGVSQTPSNKVTEKGKYVELRCDPISGHTALYWYRQSLGQGPEFLIYFQGTGAADDSGLPNDRFFAVRPEGSVSTLKIQRTERGDSAVYLCASSLTGSAEAFFGQGTRLTVV.

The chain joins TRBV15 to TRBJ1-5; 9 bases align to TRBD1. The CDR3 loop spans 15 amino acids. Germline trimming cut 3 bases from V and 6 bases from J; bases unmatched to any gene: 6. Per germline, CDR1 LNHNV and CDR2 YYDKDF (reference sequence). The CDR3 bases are TGTGCCACCAGCAGCGCGGGACAGGGTAGTCAGCCCCAGCATTTT. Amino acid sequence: CATSSAGQGSQPQHF.

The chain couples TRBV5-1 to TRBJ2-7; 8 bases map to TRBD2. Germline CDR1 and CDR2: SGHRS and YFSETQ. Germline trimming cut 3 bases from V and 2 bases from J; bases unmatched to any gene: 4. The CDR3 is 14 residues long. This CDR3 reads CASSYTGGAYEQYF. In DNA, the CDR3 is TGCGCCAGCAGCTACACGGGGGGGGCCTACGAGCAGTACTTC.

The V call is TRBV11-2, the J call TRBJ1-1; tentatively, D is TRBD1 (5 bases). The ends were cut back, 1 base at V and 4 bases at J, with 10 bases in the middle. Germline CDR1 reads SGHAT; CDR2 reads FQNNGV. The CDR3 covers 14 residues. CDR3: CASSLGSGPTEAFF. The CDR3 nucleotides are TGTGCCAGCAGCTTAGGGTCAGGGCCCACTGAAGCTTTCTTT.

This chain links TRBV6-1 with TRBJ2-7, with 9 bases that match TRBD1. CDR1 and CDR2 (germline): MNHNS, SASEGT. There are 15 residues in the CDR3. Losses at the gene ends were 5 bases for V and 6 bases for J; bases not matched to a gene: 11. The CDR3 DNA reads TGTGCCAGCAGTCTATGGATCGGGACAGGGTCCGAGCAGTACTTC. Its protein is CASSLWIGTGSEQYF.

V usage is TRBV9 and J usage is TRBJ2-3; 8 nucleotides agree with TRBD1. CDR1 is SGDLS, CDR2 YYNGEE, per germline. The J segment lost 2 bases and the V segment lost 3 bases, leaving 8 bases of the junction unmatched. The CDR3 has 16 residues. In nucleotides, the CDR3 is TGTGCCAGCAGCGGAATGAACAGGGGGACCACAGATACGCAGTATTTT. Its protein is CASSGMNRGTTDTQYF.

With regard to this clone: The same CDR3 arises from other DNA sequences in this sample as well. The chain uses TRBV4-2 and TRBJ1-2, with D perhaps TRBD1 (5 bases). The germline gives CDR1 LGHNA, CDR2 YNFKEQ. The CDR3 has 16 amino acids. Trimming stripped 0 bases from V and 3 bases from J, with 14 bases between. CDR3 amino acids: CASSQDTGSGDYGYTF. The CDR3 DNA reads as TGTGCCAGCAGCCAAGATACAGGAAGCGGGGACTATGGCTACACCTTC.

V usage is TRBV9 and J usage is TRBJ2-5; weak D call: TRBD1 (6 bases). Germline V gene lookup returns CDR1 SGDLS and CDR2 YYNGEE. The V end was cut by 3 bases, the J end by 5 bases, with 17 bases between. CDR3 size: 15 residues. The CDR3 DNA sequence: TGTGCCAGCAGCGCTTTATTACAGGGTCGGGAGACCCAGTACTTC. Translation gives CASSALLQGRETQYF.

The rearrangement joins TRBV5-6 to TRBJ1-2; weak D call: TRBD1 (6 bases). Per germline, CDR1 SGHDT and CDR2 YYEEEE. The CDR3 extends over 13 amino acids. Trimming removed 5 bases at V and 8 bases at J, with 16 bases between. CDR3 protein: CASRPGQLRGYTF. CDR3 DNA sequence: TGTGCCAGCAGACCTGGACAGTTGAGAGGCTACACCTTC.

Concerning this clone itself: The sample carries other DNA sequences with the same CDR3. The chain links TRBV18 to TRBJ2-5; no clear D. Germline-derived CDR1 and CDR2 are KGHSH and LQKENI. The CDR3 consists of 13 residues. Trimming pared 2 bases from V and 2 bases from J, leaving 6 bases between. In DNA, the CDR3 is TGTGCCAGCTCACCAGGGCAGCAAGAGACCCAGTACTTC. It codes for CASSPGQQETQYF. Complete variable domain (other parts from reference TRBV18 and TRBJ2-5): NAGVMQNPRHLVRRRGQEARLRCSPMKGHSHVYWYRQLPEEGLKFMVYLQKENIIDESGMPKERFSAEFPKEGPSILRIQQVVRGDSAAYFCASSPGQQETQYFGPGTRLLVL.

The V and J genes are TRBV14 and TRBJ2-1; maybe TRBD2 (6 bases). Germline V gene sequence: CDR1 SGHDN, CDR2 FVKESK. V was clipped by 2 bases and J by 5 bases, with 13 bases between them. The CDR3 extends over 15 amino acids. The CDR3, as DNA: TGTGCCAGCAGCCAACTTATAGCGGCAGACAATGAGCAGTTCTTC. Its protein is CASSQLIAADNEQFF.

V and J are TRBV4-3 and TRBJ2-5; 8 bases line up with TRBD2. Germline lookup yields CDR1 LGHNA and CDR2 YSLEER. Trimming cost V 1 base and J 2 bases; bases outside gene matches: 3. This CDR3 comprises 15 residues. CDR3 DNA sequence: TGCGCCAGCAGCCAAGCACGGGGGGGACAAGAGACCCAGTACTTC. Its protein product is CASSQARGGQETQYF.

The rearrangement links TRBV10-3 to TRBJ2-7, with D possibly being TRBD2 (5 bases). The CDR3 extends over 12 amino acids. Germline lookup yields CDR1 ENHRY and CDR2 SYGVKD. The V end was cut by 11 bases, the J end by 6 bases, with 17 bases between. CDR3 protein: CAARGPALEQYF. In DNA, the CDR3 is TGTGCCGCCCGGGGTCCCGCCCTCGAGCAGTACTTC.

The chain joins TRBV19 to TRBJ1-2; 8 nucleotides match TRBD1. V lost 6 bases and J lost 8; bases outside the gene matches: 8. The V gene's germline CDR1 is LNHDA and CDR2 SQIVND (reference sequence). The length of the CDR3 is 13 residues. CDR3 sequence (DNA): TGTGCCAGTAGGATTTCAGGGGGCAACGGCTACACCTTC. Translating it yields CASRISGGNGYTF.